The source of this T cell receptor beta chain is a study of cytomegalovirus exposure and HLA in healthy donors. Germline V gene lookup returns CDR1 LNHNV and CDR2 YYDKDF (reference sequence). This CDR3 comprises 15 residues. After removal of 1 base from V and 4 bases from J, the junction contained 5 bases not matched to a gene. A remark on this clone: What it binds is not known.

PCR involved 60 Vbeta and 13 Jbeta primers. Produced via immunoSEQ multiplex PCR; TCRdb's table is partial and in-frame only. Here the sample spans a few hundred thousand clones, roughly 89% being singletons. Study-wide findings and caveats: A prior analysis recorded that most TCR beta V segments were productive about 90% or about 30% of the time.

The chain combines TRBV15 with TRBJ2-7; 9 nucleotides match TRBD2. The origin of this receptor is a woman aged 18-29 years in good health and CMV-seronegative. Sequencing was done on a sample of PBMCs. The CDR3 bases are TGTGCCACCAGCAGAGTGTTAGCGGGAGTGTACGAGCAGTACTTC. Amino acids: CATSRVLAGVYEQYF.